This T cell receptor beta chain was recovered during a study of cytomegalovirus exposure and HLA in healthy donors. Study-wide points: Several of the most significant clusters appeared, in a later analysis, to be linked to common viral pathogens.

For this clone: What it recognizes is unknown.

CDR3 length: 17 residues. Germline V gene lookup returns CDR1 LGHNA and CDR2 YSLEER. V shed 1 base, J shed 3 bases, and the junction held 7 bases outside the gene matches. A multiplex PCR was run with 60 Vbeta primers and 13 Jbeta primers. Some clones are missing from TCRdb's copy, which holds only in-frame ones; the method was immunoSEQ multiplex PCR. The sample has 59,000 or so clones; 70% to 75% are singletons. The sequence derives from a man younger than 40 in good health and CMV-seropositive. This chain joins TRBV4-3 and TRBJ2-1; 9 nucleotides line up with TRBD2. The sequenced sample was PBMCs. The CDR3 DNA follows: TGCGCCAGCAGCCAAGCCCCACGAGCGGGGGGCTACAATGAGCAGTTCTTC. This sequence encodes CASSQAPRAGGYNEQFF.